This TCR beta chain originates from a study of T cells in women clearing cervical HPV infection. Study-wide background: Donors had HPV16-related CIN3 or worse; 2 had invasive cancer.

This CDR3 contains 18 residues. Germline V lookup: CDR1 LNHDA, CDR2 SQIVND (reference sequence). The V gene end was trimmed by 4 bases and the J gene end by 2 bases; junction bases not matched to a gene: 10. Notes on this clone: Its antigen is currently unknown. The read ends 3 residues before the CDR3 terminus; that terminus is restored from the germline J gene.

The protocol was immunoSEQ multiplex PCR, while the TCRdb copy is restricted to in-frame clones and leaves out a portion. In total, the table holds tens of thousands of clones. General study points: Cases carried less TRBV6-7 than controls: roughly 0.11% versus 0.16%.

The receptor comes from a woman aged 18 to 75 with a cervical HPV16 infection that either progressed to CIN3+ or cleared (not recorded which). Sample: blood buffy coat. The chain carries TRBV19 and TRBJ2-3; 12 bases map to TRBD2. The DNA read from the CDR3 is TGTGCCAGTAGTAACACCCTCCTAGCGGGGGGGTTCACAGATACG. The encoded protein is CASSNTLLAGGFTDT. The CDR3 in full is CASSNTLLAGGFTDTQYF.